The entry below describes one T cell receptor beta chain. What it binds is not known. The record originates from a study of T cell responses to AZD1222 COVID-19 vaccine. Using immunoSEQ multiplex PCR, the repertoire was profiled, and TCRdb retains in-frame clones only, with some absent. The repertoire consists of about 180,000 clones, with about 89% occurring once and the leading ten covering 1.5% to 2%. Germline CDR1 SGHTA, CDR2 FQGNSA. V lost 5 bases to trimming and J lost 7 bases, with 14 bases between them. The CDR3 has 13 residues. General study findings and limits: Researchers report vaccine-associated CD4 TCRs spanning spike, with dominance at 160-218 and 743-854. Only five to seven individuals given AZD1222 were seropositive at baseline. Repertoire sampling was restricted to post-peak T cell response timepoints.

The chain has TRBV7-2 and TRBJ1-1; D gene unclear. This TCR came from an adult in good health. The sample here was peripheral blood, taken on day 0 of AZD1222 vaccination. Here the CDR3 DNA reads TGTGCCAGCAGCCCCGTTTTCCCAGGTGAAGCTTTCTTT. Its protein is CASSPVFPGEAFF.